This TCR beta chain was recorded in a study of blood T cell repertoires in COVID-19. Across the whole study: Samples came from the United States, Italy and Spain, spanning acute and convalescent COVID-19. T cells, B-cell-depleted T cells, or PBMCs supplied cDNA or gDNA.

Authors' methods: Reference gene primer amplification gave nucleated cell count estimates. Libraries were prepared by immunoSEQ multiplex PCR; TCRdb keeps only in-frame clonotypes and omits some of them. The V and J calls and the clone size are those of that table, but D and trimming were determined from the DNA. This table holds roughly 280,000 clones, around 86% found once. Germline CDR1 is SGDLS and CDR2 is YYNGEE. The CDR3 runs to 17 residues. V gave up 3 bases and J gave up 2 bases; unmatched junction bases: 5. The clonotype comes from a man in his forties or fifties with acute or convalescent COVID-19. The rearrangement links TRBV9 to TRBJ2-5; 15 bases map to TRBD2. The sequenced sample was peripheral blood. The CDR3 bases are TGTGCCAGCAGCGAGGGACTAGCGGGGGGAGGGCAAGAGACCCAGTACTTC. Translated: CASSEGLAGGGQETQYF.